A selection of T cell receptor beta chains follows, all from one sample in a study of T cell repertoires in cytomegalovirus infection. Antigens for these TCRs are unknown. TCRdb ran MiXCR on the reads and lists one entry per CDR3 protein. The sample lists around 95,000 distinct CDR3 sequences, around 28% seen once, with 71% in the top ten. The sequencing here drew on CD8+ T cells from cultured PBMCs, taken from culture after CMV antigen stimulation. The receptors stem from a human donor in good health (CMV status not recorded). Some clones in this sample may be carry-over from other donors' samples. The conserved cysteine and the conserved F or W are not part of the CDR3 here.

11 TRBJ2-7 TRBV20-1 SARPQGAGEQY
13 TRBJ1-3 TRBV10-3 AISGSRGQENTIY
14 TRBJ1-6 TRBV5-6 ASSYARGDYNSPLH
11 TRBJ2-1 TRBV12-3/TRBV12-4 ASSRDRFNEQF
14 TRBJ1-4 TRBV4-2 ASSQGWEEANEKLF
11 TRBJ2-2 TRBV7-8 ASIGRNTGELF
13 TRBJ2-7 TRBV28 ASSPDWGGVYEQY
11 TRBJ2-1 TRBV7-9 ASDFPGQGIQF
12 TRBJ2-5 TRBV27 ASSTAGGPETQY
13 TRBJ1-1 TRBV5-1 ASSLDGPGSTEAF
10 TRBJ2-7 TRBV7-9 ASSFLVSEQY
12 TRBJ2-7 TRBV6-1 ASSYLGTTYEQY
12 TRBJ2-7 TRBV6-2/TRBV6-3 ANSFTRTGDEQY
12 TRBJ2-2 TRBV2 ASSEFVSTGELF
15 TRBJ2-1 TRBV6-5 ASSYGSSGGRYNEQF
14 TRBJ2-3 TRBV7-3 ASSSGLAGFTDTQY
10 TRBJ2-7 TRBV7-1 ATPRGDNEQY
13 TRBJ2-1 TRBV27 ASSSNHIQVNEQF
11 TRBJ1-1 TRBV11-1 ASSHGRNTEAF
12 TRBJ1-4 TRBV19 ASTHRAFREKLF
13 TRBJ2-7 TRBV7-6 ASSLDTSGVGEQY
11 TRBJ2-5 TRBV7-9 ASSKGSGETQY
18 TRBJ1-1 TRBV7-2 ASSLELVVGTGGFAGEAF